The rows below give T cell receptor beta chains drawn from one sample of a study of blood T cell repertoires in COVID-19. Using immunoSEQ multiplex PCR, the repertoire was profiled, and TCRdb retains in-frame clones only, with some absent. The table lists 150,000 or so clones, about 93% of them singletons. Sequences were obtained from peripheral blood. The receptors were gathered from a woman between 45 and 60 years old with acute or convalescent COVID-19. CDR3s include the opening cysteine and the closing phenylalanine or tryptophan. The order of the fields is J gene, V gene, D gene, clone size, CDR3 protein, CDR3 DNA. D genes are given only for firm matches. Size is stated for part of the rows, as once, few or many counts, or as a class when the clone is expanded.

TRBJ2-7	TRBV29-1	TRBD1	-	CSVEVGQGPNEQYF	TGCAGCGTTGAAGTCGGACAGGGCCCGAACGAGCAGTACTTC
TRBJ2-7	TRBV6-6	TRBD1	-	CASSGTGNSYEQYF	TGTGCCAGCAGTGGGACAGGGAACTCCTACGAGCAGTACTTC
TRBJ2-1	TRBV27	TRBD2	-	CASSRPGLAGVYEQFF	TGTGCCAGCAGCAGACCGGGACTAGCGGGAGTTTATGAGCAGTTCTTC
TRBJ1-3	TRBV5-6	TRBD1	-	CASSSLKRDSKPGNTIYF	TGTGCCAGCAGCTCCCTAAAACGGGACAGCAAACCTGGAAACACCATATATTTT
TRBJ1-4	TRBV19	TRBD1	-	CATRDSGILSTNEKLFF	TGTGCCACCCGGGACAGCGGAATCCTATCGACTAATGAAAAACTGTTTTTT
TRBJ1-2	TRBV5-1	TRBD1	-	CASSPQGQNYGYTF	TGCGCCAGCAGCCCGCAGGGACAGAACTATGGCTACACCTTC
TRBJ1-5	TRBV19	TRBD1	-	CASSTDGTGPSYQPQHF	TGTGCCAGTAGTACCGATGGGACAGGGCCATCCTATCAGCCCCAGCATTTT
TRBJ2-1	TRBV6-4	TRBD1	once	CASTSTGSSYNEQFF	TGTGCCAGCACTTCGACAGGGAGCTCCTACAATGAGCAGTTCTTC
TRBJ1-2	TRBV10-2	-	-	CASSESTGRFIGYTF	TGCGCCAGCAGTGAGTCGACTGGGAGGTTTATTGGCTACACCTTC
TRBJ2-3	TRBV21-1	-	-	CASTLTRTSGSDTQYF	TGTGCCAGCACCCTGACCCGGACTAGCGGGTCAGATACGCAGTATTTT
TRBJ2-1	TRBV19	-	-	CASSTRTEGNEQFF	TGTGCCAGTAGTACCCGGACAGAAGGCAATGAGCAGTTCTTC
TRBJ1-2	TRBV3-1/TRBV3-2	TRBD1	once	CASSPRDRVHGYTF	TGTGCCAGCAGCCCCCGGGACAGGGTGCATGGCTACACCTTC
TRBJ1-2	TRBV6-1	-	-	CASSEPGDGYTF	TGTGCCAGCAGTGAACCCGGGGATGGCTACACCTTC
TRBJ1-1	TRBV7-9	-	few	CASSLGSGANTEAFF	TGTGCCAGCAGCTTAGGATCGGGAGCCAACACTGAAGCTTTCTTT
TRBJ1-6	TRBV7-6	TRBD1	-	CASSLEKGAYSPLHF	TGTGCCAGCAGCTTAGAGAAGGGGGCCTATTCACCCCTCCACTTT
TRBJ1-1	TRBV19	TRBD1	-	CASSPTGGWTEAFF	TGTGCCAGTAGTCCCACAGGGGGCTGGACTGAAGCTTTCTTT
TRBJ2-7	TRBV5-4	TRBD1	once	CASSFGTGGSYEQYF	TGTGCCAGCAGCTTCGGGACAGGGGGATCCTACGAGCAGTACTTC
TRBJ1-2	TRBV25-1	TRBD1	-	CASSTGVQYGYTF	TGTGCCAGCAGTACAGGGGTCCAGTATGGCTACACCTTC
TRBJ2-6	TRBV2	-	-	CASWRARGSGANVLTF	TGTGCCAGCTGGAGGGCCCGGGGCTCTGGGGCCAACGTCCTGACTTTC
TRBJ1-3	TRBV19	-	once	CASSHMGAGNTIYF	TGTGCCAGTAGTCATATGGGAGCTGGAAACACCATATATTTT
TRBJ2-7	TRBV29-1	TRBD1	-	CSATRGQGDQSEQYF	TGCAGCGCCACGCGGGGACAGGGGGATCAGAGCGAGCAGTACTTC
TRBJ1-5	TRBV30	-	-	CAWSVSGVHNQPQHF	TGTGCCTGGAGTGTCTCAGGGGTTCACAATCAGCCCCAGCATTTT
TRBJ1-2	TRBV3-1/TRBV3-2	-	few	CASSQDPSYYGYTF	TGTGCCAGCAGCCAAGATCCCTCGTACTATGGCTACACCTTC
TRBJ2-1	TRBV30	TRBD2	-	CAWSVGTSVSNEQFF	TGTGCCTGGAGTGTCGGGACTAGCGTGTCGAATGAGCAGTTCTTC
TRBJ1-2	TRBV24-1	TRBD1	-	CATSDLNGRGPWGYTF	TGTGCCACCAGTGATTTGAATGGCAGGGGGCCTTGGGGCTACACCTTC
TRBJ1-5	TRBV28	-	-	CASSYSRRSNQPQHF	TGTGCCAGCAGTTACTCGCGCCGTAGCAATCAGCCCCAGCATTTT
TRBJ1-1	TRBV7-9	-	few	CASSLDGVLNTEAFF	TGTGCCAGCAGCTTAGACGGAGTCCTGAACACTGAAGCTTTCTTT
TRBJ2-6	TRBV28	-	-	CASSRRGQLSSGANVLTF	TGTGCCAGCAGCCGGCGGGGACAGTTAAGCTCTGGGGCCAACGTCCTGACTTTC
TRBJ1-1	TRBV4-3	TRBD1	-	CASSPEGQGTEAFF	TGCGCCAGCAGCCCCGAAGGACAGGGCACTGAAGCTTTCTTT
TRBJ1-2	TRBV18	TRBD1	-	CASSPTGDYGYTF	TGTGCCAGCTCACCCACAGGGGACTATGGCTACACCTTC
TRBJ2-3	TRBV11-2	TRBD2	-	CASSEGLAGTDTQYF	TGTGCCAGCAGTGAGGGACTAGCGGGTACAGATACGCAGTATTTT
TRBJ2-3	TRBV24-1	-	-	CATSAWDKQTQYF	TGTGCCACCAGTGCCTGGGACAAACAAACGCAGTATTTT
TRBJ1-1	TRBV12-1	-	-	CASSFPIRGNTEAFF	TGTGCCAGCAGCTTTCCTATTAGGGGGAACACTGAAGCTTTCTTT
TRBJ2-5	TRBV6-5	-	once	CASSSAGETQYF	TGTGCCAGCAGTTCCGCCGGGGAGACCCAGTACTTC
TRBJ1-5	TRBV7-9	TRBD1	-	CASSLAQTGDNQPQHF	TGTGCCAGCAGCTTGGCTCAGACAGGGGACAATCAGCCCCAGCATTTT
TRBJ1-1	TRBV14	-	-	CASSHFTGSHTTEAFF	TGTGCCAGCAGCCATTTTACCGGGTCACATACCACTGAAGCTTTCTTT
TRBJ2-1	TRBV20-1	-	-	CSASRGGYSYNEQFF	TGCAGTGCTAGTCGTGGCGGATACTCCTACAATGAGCAGTTCTTC
TRBJ2-7	TRBV4-1	TRBD1	once	CASSQDRQGWGEQYF	TGCGCCAGCAGCCAAGATCGACAGGGATGGGGCGAGCAGTACTTC
TRBJ2-1	TRBV27	TRBD2	-	CASSLGGYGDNEQFF	TGTGCCAGCAGTTTGGGAGGGTACGGGGACAATGAGCAGTTCTTC
TRBJ1-2	TRBV6-5	-	-	CASSYSGQGGYGYTF	TGTGCCAGCAGTTACAGTGGGCAGGGAGGCTATGGCTACACCTTC
TRBJ2-7	TRBV4-1	TRBD2	-	CASSQITSGGWNEQYF	TGCGCCAGCAGCCAGATAACTAGCGGGGGGTGGAACGAGCAGTACTTC
TRBJ2-7	TRBV28	TRBD1	-	CASSPGQGGGEQYF	TGTGCCAGCAGCCCGGGACAGGGAGGGGGCGAGCAGTACTTC
TRBJ1-5	TRBV7-8	-	-	CASSLSQIVNQPQHF	TGTGCCAGCAGCTTAAGCCAAATAGTCAATCAGCCCCAGCATTTT
TRBJ1-1	TRBV30	TRBD1	-	CAFQATGDTEAFF	TGTGCCTTTCAGGCGACAGGGGACACTGAAGCTTTCTTT
TRBJ1-2	TRBV10-3	-	-	CAISESTQGLGRNYGYTF	TGTGCCATCAGTGAGTCAACACAGGGTTTGGGGAGAAACTATGGCTACACCTTC
TRBJ1-1	TRBV11-2	-	once	CASSLYGSEAFF	TGTGCCAGCAGCTTATACGGGTCTGAAGCTTTCTTT
TRBJ2-1	TRBV3-1/TRBV3-2	-	-	CASSPISPRTALNYNEQFF	TGTGCCAGCAGCCCGATCTCCCCTAGGACTGCCTTGAACTACAATGAGCAGTTCTTC
TRBJ1-3	TRBV10-3	-	few	CAISESFPRQSTSSGNTIYF	TGTGCCATCAGTGAGTCGTTCCCCCGACAGTCAACCTCCTCTGGAAACACCATATATTTT
TRBJ1-1	TRBV7-2	TRBD1	-	CASSWTQGSTEAFF	TGTGCCAGCAGCTGGACACAGGGGAGCACTGAAGCTTTCTTT
TRBJ1-5	TRBV28	TRBD1	-	CASSSQGKNQPQHF	TGTGCCAGCAGTTCACAGGGGAAGAATCAGCCCCAGCATTTT
TRBJ1-3	TRBV10-1	-	-	CASSELRSGNTIYF	TGCGCCAGCAGTGAGTTGAGGTCTGGAAACACCATATATTTT
TRBJ2-1	TRBV11-3	TRBD2	once	CASSSGLGSYNEQFF	TGTGCCAGCAGCTCTGGACTAGGTTCCTACAATGAGCAGTTCTTC
TRBJ1-1	TRBV27	-	-	CASSRKFTGNTEAFF	TGTGCCAGCAGCCGAAAATTTACAGGGAACACTGAAGCTTTCTTT
TRBJ1-3	TRBV2	TRBD1	-	CASRETGARNTIYF	TGTGCCAGCAGGGAAACAGGGGCGCGAAACACCATATATTTT
TRBJ1-2	TRBV4-1	-	-	CASSQEGQSYGYTF	TGCGCCAGCAGCCAAGAGGGGCAGTCATATGGCTACACCTTC
TRBJ1-2	TRBV5-1	-	-	CASSLDEDWGGYTF	TGCGCCAGCAGCTTGGACGAGGACTGGGGAGGCTACACCTTC
TRBJ1-1	TRBV19	-	-	CASMPGINTEAFF	TGTGCCAGTATGCCAGGGATCAACACTGAAGCTTTCTTT
TRBJ2-5	TRBV20-1	-	-	CSASKRGAETQYF	TGCAGTGCTAGTAAACGCGGGGCGGAGACCCAGTACTTC
TRBJ1-6	TRBV3-1/TRBV3-2	TRBD1	-	CASSQWVRGVWSPLHF	TGTGCCAGCAGCCAATGGGTCAGGGGGGTCTGGTCACCCCTCCACTTT